The entry below gives a single T cell receptor (beta chain) sequence along with its context. Its antigen is not known. The data stem from a study of cytomegalovirus exposure and HLA in healthy donors. Notes on the study in general: Among donors in an Asian-associated ancestry cluster, a later analysis reportedly found fewer N-insertions than the roughly 610-donor mean. In a later analysis, TCR beta V- and J-gene trimming showed a link to a missense DCLRE1C variant. Reports indicated that the classifier achieved high specificity and sensitivity in diagnosing cytomegalovirus status. The study designated 150 or so TCR beta chains cytomegalovirus-associated.

The study ran its PCR with 60 Vbeta and 13 Jbeta primers. Sequencing used immunoSEQ multiplex PCR; TCRdb keeps in-frame clones, though not all of them. The data contain approximately 110,000 clones, approximately 70% of them seen just once; the ten biggest clones take up 11%. With 6 bases removed from V and 3 bases from J, the gap between germline ends came to 8 bases. The V gene's germline CDR1 is SGHNT and CDR2 YENEEA. This CDR3 is 13 amino acids long. This receptor was identified in a man between 35 and 55 years old in good health and CMV-seropositive. Material for sequencing was PBMCs. This chain uses TRBV11-3 with TRBJ2-2; possible D gene TRBD2, 5 bases. CDR3 loop: CASSLDYTGELFF. CDR3 sequence (DNA): TGTGCCAGCAGTCTGGACTACACCGGGGAGCTGTTTTTT. Together with reference TRBV11-3 and TRBJ2-2, the CDR3 gives the full variable domain: EAGVVQSPRYKIIEKKQPVAFWCNPISGHNTLYWYLQNLGQGPELLIRYENEEAVDDSQLPKDRFSAERLKGVDSTLKIQPAELGDSAVYLCASSLDYTGELFFGEGSRLTVL.